This entry is about one T cell receptor (beta chain). Without the conserved terminal phenylalanine or tryptophan, this CDR3 likely stems from a read error. The DNA is left out, because the CDR3 cannot be placed on it with certainty; the CDR3 is given as TCRdb lists it. Only in-frame clones appear in the TCRdb table, and some are missing; sequencing was by immunoSEQ multiplex PCR. Of approximately 130,000 clones listed, under 95% are singletons. The length of the CDR3 is 9 amino acids, counting both ends. The V gene's germline CDR1 is MRHNA and CDR2 SNTAGT. The sample originates from a study of T cell responses to AZD1222 COVID-19 vaccine.

The receptor was isolated from an adult in good health. V and J are TRBV6-4 and TRBJ1-2; no check of the table's D call, TRBD1, against the DNA was made. Sequenced here: peripheral blood, sampled on day 0 of AZD1222 vaccination. This CDR3 is CASSLPFGL.